This TCR beta chain was sequenced in a study of blood T cell repertoires in COVID-19 (dated by TCRdb to the early 2020s). Broadly, across the study: Samples covering the acute and convalescent phases of COVID-19 were provided by collaborators in the United States, Italy and Spain. Deeply sampled blood TCRbeta repertoires from subjects exposed to, actively infected with, or recovered from COVID-19 were included in the dataset. The sample metadata nearly always contained a de-identified subject ID, COVID-19 status, age in years and sex. Where HLA class I and class II types were available, the types were taken from metadata supplied by the sample provider, not from assay-based typing. The material from the prospective study consisted of cDNA or gDNA derived from T cells, B-cell-depleted T cells, or PBMCs. Samples were obtained from the ongoing ImmuneRACE study (first 160 participants) and from some 1,200 subjects provided by 6 global collaborators. A freely available public database, intended as a resource for researchers studying the immune response to SARS-CoV-2, is where the repertoires were released.

What the research found in general, with its limitations: How much clinical and demographic metadata was included differed by source and by participant, and the metadata was provided uncurated.

Trimming at the junction amounts to 2 bases on V and 6 bases on J, and the germline ends lie 13 bases apart. Measured from the cysteine to the phenylalanine, the CDR3 is 13 residues long. Only CDR3 DNA remains: 39 bases, in frame from the first base. For CDR1 and CDR2, the germline V gene (reference sequence) lists GTSNPN and SVGIG. Note on this clone: The antigen this receptor binds is unknown. No clone much larger than this one lies a single base away; base qualities are absent.

One collaborating source in Seattle enrolled patients while the patients were actively infected and followed the patients over time throughout the course of disease. Whole blood was collected in K2EDTA tubes by collaborating institutions according to the institutions' own protocols. For TCRbeta analysis, collaborator samples were shipped as frozen whole blood, as isolated PBMCs, or as DNA extracted from either sample type. The immunoSEQ Assay, a bias-controlled multiplex PCR, was used to amplify TCRbeta CDR3 regions from genomic DNA. Per the source publication's procedure: The number of nucleated cells in each sample was estimated by amplification of reference gene primers within the assay. To quantify the absolute abundance of each unique TCRbeta CDR3 rearrangement, sequence reads were collapsed and filtered. Productive Simpson clonality was computed per sample as the square root of Simpson's diversity index over productive rearrangements. Imported from immuneACCESS, the table was reduced by TCRdb to in-frame sequences with V and J called. These copies leave out some clones; in studies compared against another copy, an unresolved V gene accounts for under half, and the cause of the remainder is not known. V and J calls and clone size are as listed in that table; D and trimming were resolved from the DNA. The sample records fewer than 450,000 clones, over 80% of which are singletons. The ten largest clones take up 6% to 7% of the sample.

The TCR was taken from a woman between 45 and 65 years old with COVID-19, enrolled during active disease. Sequenced material: peripheral blood. Rearrangement joined TRBV30 to TRBJ1-2; TRBD1 might be the D gene, on 5 matching bases. In nucleotides, the sequence is TGTGCCTGGAGTTTGGGCAGGGTTGATGGCTACACCTTC. The encoded protein is CAWSLGRVDGYTF.